The present entry profiles one TCR beta chain with its context. These data are taken from a study of blood T cells in healthy people across ages. Study as a whole: About one barcoded TCR beta cDNA was captured per two T cells.

The CDR3 sequence is 15 residues long. Germline V gives CDR1 MNHEY, CDR2 SMNVEV (reference sequence). Trimming cost V 6 bases and J 7 bases; bases outside gene matches: 10. Then a second PCR, running about 7 to 11 cycles, was carried out with a sample-barcoded 5' primer and a J-beta primer mix. Template switching added a 12-random-nucleotide identifier to every cDNA molecule. TCRdb re-analysed the 5' RACE reads in MiXCR, keeping a single row per CDR3 protein. The table lists approximately 880,000 distinct CDR3 sequences, about 48% of them singletons, with around 15% in the top ten. V usage is TRBV27 and J usage is TRBJ2-1, with 9 bases matching TRBD2. This receptor was taken from a man younger than 45 in good health. The sample taken for sequencing was blood. CDR3 bases: TGTGCCAGCAGAGCCGCGGGGGGGCAGGGGAATGAGCAGTTCTTC. Translating gives CASRAAGGQGNEQFF.